Reported below is one TCR beta chain. This sample is part of a study of blood T cells in healthy people across ages. Donors were systemically healthy Caucasian individuals from Russia aged 6 to 90 years. Germline V CDR1 and CDR2: SGHVS, FQNEAQ. Trimming pared 1 base from V and 0 bases from J, leaving 13 bases between. CDR3 size: 16 residues. A second roughly 6 to 12 cycle PCR used barcoded and J-beta primers. Each cDNA molecule was tagged by a template-switch adaptor that had 12 random nucleotides. A single record per CDR3 protein comes from TCRdb applying MiXCR to the 5' RACE reads. The sample records around 1,800,000 distinct CDR3 sequences, roughly two fifths being singletons.

Sequenced material: blood. The chain recombines TRBV7-8 with TRBJ2-7; D gene uncertain. The source of this sequence is a human donor in good health. CDR3 sequence (DNA): TGTGCCAGCAGCTTAGTCCCGCCAGTGGGCTCCTACGAGCAGTACTTC. Amino acids: CASSLVPPVGSYEQYF. Full variable domain (rest looked up from reference TRBV7-8 and TRBJ2-7): GAGVSQSPRYKVAKRGQDVALRCDPISGHVSLFWYQQALGQGPEFLTYFQNEAQLDKSGLPSDRFFAERPEGSVSTLKIQRTQQEDSAVYLCASSLVPPVGSYEQYFGPGTRLTVT.